Listed below are T cell receptor beta chains from one sample, sequenced in a study of shared clonotypes between healthy human individuals. Only in-frame clones appear in the TCRdb table, and some are missing; sequencing was by immunoSEQ multiplex PCR. Altogether some 200,000 clones are present, about 66% being singletons, with the ten largest covering over 9.5%. The sequenced sample was memory CD4+ T cells sorted from blood. These receptors came from a man aged 30 to 45 in good health. CDR3s include the opening cysteine and the closing phenylalanine or tryptophan. A D gene is named only where the DNA matches it firmly. Expanded clones get a size class; other rows say once, few or many, or leave the size out.

j_call | cdr3_length | v_call | clone_size | d_call | cdr3_aa | cdr3_nt
TRBJ2-3 | 15 | TRBV10-1 | NA | TRBD2 | CASSSSGRGQDTQYF | TGCGCCAGCAGTTCTAGCGGGAGGGGCCAGGATACGCAGTATTTT
TRBJ2-5 | 14 | TRBV7-2 | NA | TRBD2 | CASSPRTSGETQYF | TGTGCCAGCAGCCCAAGGACTAGCGGTGAGACCCAGTACTTC
TRBJ1-2 | 12 | TRBV5-4 | NA | TRBD1 | CASSLGTGSYTF | TGTGCCAGCAGCTTGGGGACAGGGAGCTACACCTTC
TRBJ2-3 | 14 | TRBV2 | NA | TRBD2 | CASSGGSRTDTQYF | TGTGCCAGCAGTGGCGGGAGCCGCACAGATACGCAGTATTTT
TRBJ2-2 | 15 | TRBV5-6 | NA | TRBD1 | CASSTADRGAGELFF | TGTGCCAGCAGCACCGCGGACAGGGGTGCCGGGGAGCTGTTTTTT
TRBJ1-1 | 14 | TRBV6-5 | few | NA | CASSSGSPNTEAFF | TGTGCCAGCAGTTCAGGGTCCCCGAACACTGAAGCTTTCTTT
TRBJ1-5 | 14 | TRBV23-1 | NA | NA | CASSQGYSNQPQHF | TGCGCCAGCAGTCAGGGATATAGCAATCAGCCCCAGCATTTT
TRBJ1-3 | 12 | TRBV13 | NA | NA | CASTSSGNTIYF | TGTGCCAGCACTAGTTCTGGAAACACCATATATTTT
TRBJ2-4 | 13 | TRBV27 | once | TRBD1 | CASKGGGRNIQYF | TGTGCCAGCAAAGGGGGCGGGCGGAACATTCAGTACTTC
TRBJ1-5 | 17 | TRBV10-3 | once | TRBD1 | CAISDSRTGNSNQPQHF | TGTGCCATCAGTGACTCTAGGACAGGGAATAGCAATCAGCCCCAGCATTTT
TRBJ1-1 | 16 | TRBV28 | NA | TRBD1 | CASSYPAGQGNTEAFF | TGTGCCAGCAGTTACCCGGCGGGACAGGGGAACACTGAAGCTTTCTTT
TRBJ2-7 | 10 | TRBV9 | NA | NA | CASSVRRGYF | TGTGCCAGCAGCGTCAGGAGGGGGTACTTC
TRBJ2-5 | 12 | TRBV6-5 | few | TRBD2 | CASGWREGAQYF | TGTGCCAGCGGGTGGCGGGAGGGTGCCCAGTACTTC
TRBJ2-7 | 14 | TRBV4-1 | NA | NA | CASSHRAGPYEQYF | TGCGCCAGCAGCCATAGAGCGGGCCCCTACGAGCAGTACTTC